The 31 T cell receptor beta chains below come from one sample, sequenced in a study of neurological immune-mediated disorders. TCRdb re-called the 5' RACE reads through MiXCR, storing one row per CDR3 protein. This table has some 60,000 distinct CDR3 sequences, approximately 12% appearing once. The sample's time point: longitudinal time-point 1 (baseline). Sequencing was carried out using PBMCs. Receptor source: a male donor with HTLV-1-associated myelopathy (HAM/TSP).

This clonotype has at least ten counts. J is TRBJ1-1 and V is TRBV3-1; D remains unclear. CDR3 length: 14 amino acids. Deletions cut 2 bases from V and 1 base from J, with 8 bases between. Per the germline V gene, CDR1 is LGHDT and CDR2 is YNNKEL (reference sequence). The chain's CDR3 is CASSQLWGNTEAFF. The CDR3 DNA sequence: TGTGCCAGCAGCCAATTGTGGGGGAACACTGAAGCTTTCTTT.

The rearrangement joins TRBV14 to TRBJ2-6; D assignment may be TRBD1 or TRBD2 (5 bases each). The CDR3 runs to 18 residues. Trimming pared 5 bases from V and 0 bases from J, leaving 17 bases between. The germline V gene has CDR1 SGHDN and CDR2 FVKESK. CDR3 bases: TGTGCCAGCAGCGATTTACTGGGACCTCTCTCTGGGGCCAACGTCCTGACTTTC. It is translated as CASSDLLGPLSGANVLTF.

This clonotype was seen ten or more times. The chain employs TRBV28 and TRBJ2-1; D call uncertain. V shed 3 bases and J shed 0 bases, with 9 bases lying between them. Germline values: CDR1 MDHEN, CDR2 SYDVKM. This CDR3 contains 15 residues. In nucleotides, the CDR3 is TGTGCCAGCAGTTTGATCGGCGGCTCCTACAATGAGCAGTTCTTC. This translates into CASSLIGGSYNEQFF.

This clonotype was recorded many times. V is TRBV20-1 and J is TRBJ1-5, with 8 bases identical to TRBD1. The CDR3 totals 15 residues. V lost 3 bases to trimming and J lost 5 bases; unmatched junction nucleotides: 9. CDR1 and CDR2 (germline): DFQATT, SNEGSKA (reference sequence). This CDR3 reads CSASRATGVYQPQHF. CDR3 nucleotide sequence: TGCAGTGCTAGCCGGGCGACAGGGGTCTATCAGCCCCAGCATTTT.

Many counts were recorded for this clonotype. V is TRBV2 and J is TRBJ1-5; D is ambiguous. The CDR3 consists of 15 residues. Trimming took off 1 base at V and 2 bases at J, with 9 bases between the two ends. Germline CDR1 and CDR2: SNHLY and FYNNEI. In DNA form, the CDR3 reads TGTGCCAGCAGTGAAGGGCGGGCGGGCAATCAGCCCCAGCATTTT. It encodes CASSEGRAGNQPQHF. The entire variable domain, with the rest obtained from reference TRBV2 and TRBJ1-5, is as follows: EPEVTQTPSHQVTQMGQEVILRCVPISNHLYFYWYRQILGQKVEFLVSFYNNEISEKSEIFDDQFSVERPDGSNFTLKIRSTKLEDSAMYFCASSEGRAGNQPQHFGDGTRLSIL.

Ten or more counts support this clonotype. The rearrangement uses TRBV10-3 and TRBJ1-2; TRBD1 matches 9 bases. V lost 3 bases to trimming and J lost 5 bases; unmatched junction nucleotides: 13. The CDR3 is 17 amino acids. From germline, CDR1 is ENHRY and CDR2 SYGVKD. CDR3 nucleotides: TGTGCCATCAGTGACAATATAGCGGACAGGGGCGGGTATGGCTACACCTTC. Translated: CAISDNIADRGGYGYTF.

This clonotype was detected many times. The rearrangement uses TRBV6-5 and TRBJ2-2, with TRBD1 identical over 9 bases. The CDR3 sequence is 15 residues long. The V and J ends lost 6 bases and 6 bases, in that order; junction bases with no gene match: 8. Germline lookup yields CDR1 MNHEY and CDR2 SVGAGI. The CDR3: CASRYNRGPAGELFF. DNA for the CDR3: TGTGCCAGCAGATATAACAGGGGGCCGGCCGGGGAGCTGTTTTTT.

This clonotype has a count of ten or more. The CDR3 reads CASSLLAGTLNEQFF. In nucleotides, the CDR3 is TGCGCCAGCTCTCTCCTAGCGGGGACACTAAATGAGCAGTTCTTC. J is TRBJ2-1 and V is TRBV5-1; 9 bases fit TRBD2. The CDR3 consists of 15 residues. CDR1 and CDR2 from the germline V gene are SGHRS and YFSETQ. The trim removed 7 bases at V and 7 bases at J, leaving 12 bases unmatched.

This clonotype has ten or more counts. V usage is TRBV5-6 and J usage is TRBJ2-1; tentatively, D is TRBD1 (6 bases). The CDR3 loop spans 16 amino acids. The V gene's germline CDR1 is SGHDT and CDR2 YYEEEE. Trimming stripped 3 bases from V and 5 bases from J, with 18 bases between. The CDR3 bases are TGTGCCAGCAGCTCCACAGGGCGATCACGTGACAATGAGCAGTTCTTC. This translates into CASSSTGRSRDNEQFF.

This clonotype was counted many times. V and J are TRBV5-1 and TRBJ2-2; 9 bases agree with TRBD2. CDR3 length: 21 residues. Trimming cost V 4 bases and J 0 bases; bases outside gene matches: 19. Germline V gene lookup returns CDR1 SGHRS and CDR2 YFSETQ. CDR3: CASSLTRQGLAGDPNTGELFF. The CDR3, as DNA: TGCGCCAGCAGCCTCACCCGACAGGGTTTAGCGGGGGACCCGAACACCGGGGAGCTGTTTTTT.

This clonotype was recorded many times. The chain couples TRBV3-1 to TRBJ2-7; 7 bases are a match to TRBD2. Germline-derived CDR1 and CDR2 are LGHDT and YNNKEL (reference sequence). With 4 bases clipped from V and 1 base from J, the junction kept 10 bases outside the gene matches. This CDR3 region has 16 residues. For the CDR3, the DNA is TGTGCCAGCAGCCGAGTAAACCGGGGGGAGTCCTACGAGCAGTACTTC. As protein: CASSRVNRGESYEQYF.

This clonotype appeared many times. The CDR3 DNA reads as TGCGCCAGCAGCCCACAAGTCAACACTGAAGCTTTCTTT. Translating gives CASSPQVNTEAFF. The J gene is TRBJ1-1, the V gene TRBV5-1; D not resolved. The V end was cut by 4 bases, the J end by 2 bases, with 9 bases between. The V gene's germline CDR1 is SGHRS and CDR2 YFSETQ. CDR3 length: 13 amino acids.

At least ten counts were recorded for this clonotype. V usage is TRBV7-6 and J usage is TRBJ1-1, with D uncertain. The V gene's germline CDR1 is SGHVS and CDR2 FNYEAQ. CDR3 size: 13 residues. The V end lost 5 bases, the J end lost 0 bases, and 7 bases lay between the germline ends. In DNA form, the CDR3 reads TGTGCCAGCAGCCCTCAGATGAACACTGAAGCTTTCTTT. Translation: CASSPQMNTEAFF.

This clonotype was counted many times. V usage is TRBV29-1 and J usage is TRBJ2-5, with D unresolved. The CDR3 length is 13 residues. Trimming took 0 bases from V and 6 from J, leaving 11 bases between them. Germline CDR1 and CDR2: SQVTM and ANQGSEA. CDR3 in DNA: TGCAGCGTTGAAGAATCCCTCCGGCAGACCCAGTACTTC. Translated: CSVEESLRQTQYF. Supplemented by reference TRBV29-1 and TRBJ2-5, the full variable domain reads SAVISQKPSRDICQRGTSLTIQCQVDSQVTMMFWYRQQPGQSLTLIATANQGSEATYESGFVIDKFPISRPNLTFSTLTVSNMSPEDSSIYLCSVEESLRQTQYFGPGTRLLVL.

This clonotype was recorded at least ten times. The rearrangement links TRBV7-3 to TRBJ2-2; 10 bases line up with TRBD1. This CDR3 has 17 residues. J gave up 6 bases and V 4 bases, and 11 bases lay outside the gene matches. Germline CDR1 is SGHTA and CDR2 is FQGTGA. Here the CDR3 DNA reads TGTGCCAGCAGCTCCCCAGACAGGGGGCGCTTCCCCGGGGAGCTGTTTTTT. This gives the protein CASSSPDRGRFPGELFF. Drawing the rest from reference TRBV7-3 and TRBJ2-2, the complete variable domain is GAGVSQTPSNKVTEKGKYVELRCDPISGHTALYWYRQSLGQGPEFLIYFQGTGAADDSGLPNDRFFAVRPEGSVSTLKIQRTERGDSAVYLCASSSPDRGRFPGELFFGEGSRLTVL.

This clonotype came up many times. The V and J genes are TRBV24-1 and TRBJ2-5; no clear D gene. The V gene's germline CDR1 is KGHDR and CDR2 SFDVKD. The V gene lost 4 bases and the J gene lost 5 bases, with 16 bases spanning the gap. This CDR3 region has 15 residues. The CDR3 here is CATSESAGPSETQYF. The DNA of the CDR3 is TGTGCCACCAGTGAATCGGCAGGACCCTCCGAGACCCAGTACTTC.

This clonotype was counted ten times or more. The V call is TRBV3-1, the J call TRBJ1-1; D gene ambiguous. CDR3 length: 11 residues. V shed 8 bases and J shed 4 bases, with 8 bases lying between them. Germline CDR1 LGHDT, CDR2 YNNKEL (reference sequence). In nucleotides, the CDR3 is TGTGCCAGCGGCCGGGGCACTGAAGCTTTCTTT. It encodes CASGRGTEAFF.

The sample holds many counts of this clonotype. This sequence joins TRBV19 and TRBJ1-2, with a tentative D call TRBD1 (6 bases). The CDR3 sequence is 14 residues long. Germline CDR1 LNHDA, CDR2 SQIVND (reference sequence). Trimming took off 4 bases at V and 6 bases at J, with 15 bases between the two ends. CDR3 coding DNA: TGTGCCAGTAGTACACAGGGTTCGATAAATGGCTACACCTTC. Translation gives CASSTQGSINGYTF.

This clonotype has ten or more counts. The chain joins TRBV6-2 or TRBV6-3 to TRBJ1-1; D gene unclear. There are 11 residues in the CDR3. Germline V gene lookup returns CDR1 MNHEY and CDR2 SVGEGT. Trimming shortened V by 5 bases and J by 5 bases, and 6 bases separated the two germline ends. The CDR3, as DNA: TGTGCCAGCAGTCGGACGACTGAAGCTTTCTTT. The encoded protein is CASSRTTEAFF.

This clonotype was counted at least ten times. V and J are TRBV20-1 and TRBJ2-3; the D gene is possibly TRBD2 (6 bases). Germline-derived CDR1 and CDR2 are DFQATT and SNEGSKA (reference sequence). The CDR3 covers 13 residues. Trimming took off 5 bases at V and 8 bases at J, with 17 bases between the two ends. Written as DNA, the CDR3 is TGCAGTGCTGCCGGGACTGTAAAGGTTACGCAGTATTTT. It specifies CSAAGTVKVTQYF.

There are many counts of this clonotype. This chain connects TRBV20-1 to TRBJ1-1; D not certain. Germline-derived CDR1 and CDR2 are DFQATT and SNEGSKA (reference sequence). Trimming took off 0 bases at V and 8 bases at J, with 19 bases between the two ends. This CDR3 contains 15 residues. The CDR3 is CSARDPSGPTKEAFF. DNA of the CDR3: TGCAGTGCTAGAGATCCCTCGGGCCCTACTAAAGAAGCTTTCTTT.

At least ten counts were recorded for this clonotype. The genes are TRBV7-9 and TRBJ2-5; 8 bases agree with TRBD1. This CDR3 contains 14 residues. After removal of 5 bases from V and 4 bases from J, the junction contained 6 bases not matched to a gene. Germline CDR1 is SEHNR and CDR2 is FQNEAQ (reference sequence). DNA of the CDR3: TGTGCCAGCAGCCCGGGACAGGTAACAGAGACCCAGTACTTC. As protein: CASSPGQVTETQYF.

This clonotype was observed many times. The V and J genes are TRBV5-1 and TRBJ2-2; D uncertain. V shed 4 bases and J shed 2 bases, with 12 bases lying between them. The V gene's germline CDR1 is SGHRS and CDR2 YFSETQ. The CDR3 extends over 15 amino acids. The DNA for the CDR3 is TGCGCCAGCAGCCGGCTTGAACCCAACACCGGGGAGCTGTTTTTT. This sequence encodes CASSRLEPNTGELFF.

This clonotype was seen only a few times. The rearrangement uses TRBV4-1 and TRBJ1-6; 7 bases match TRBD1. Trimming took 1 base from V and 7 from J; bases not matched to a gene: 7. There are 16 residues in the CDR3. Germline-derived CDR1 and CDR2 are MGHRA and YSYEKL. CDR3 loop: CASSQVGQALNSPLHF. The CDR3 DNA reads as TGCGCCAGCAGCCAAGTAGGACAGGCGCTGAATTCACCCCTCCACTTT.

This clonotype showed up many times. The chain links TRBV27 to TRBJ2-1; TRBD2 aligns across 9 bases. Germline V lookup: CDR1 MNHEY, CDR2 SMNVEV (reference sequence). The CDR3 consists of 16 residues. J gave up 4 bases and V 7 bases, and 11 bases lay outside the gene matches. The CDR3 sequence: CASKQWGLARYNEQFF. The CDR3 DNA reads TGTGCCAGCAAACAATGGGGACTAGCCCGGTACAATGAGCAGTTCTTC.

A note on this clonotype: This sequence may be a read error, since a much larger clone differs from it by one base. V gene TRBV6-1 combines with J gene TRBJ2-1; D may correspond to TRBD1 or TRBD2 (5 bases each). Germline V lookup: CDR1 MNHNS, CDR2 SASEGT. V lost 4 bases and J lost 3, with 13 bases in between. The CDR3 contains 15 residues. In DNA form, the CDR3 reads TGTGCCAGCAGTGCTGACAGCGGCGACTACAATGAGCAGTTCTTC. Its protein is CASSADSGDYNEQFF.

At least ten counts were recorded for this clonotype. The chain has TRBV5-1 and TRBJ2-1; 7 bases match TRBD2. This CDR3 has 14 amino acids. V lost 2 bases, J lost 6 bases, and 5 bases stayed unmatched. Germline-derived CDR1 and CDR2 are SGHRS and YFSETQ. The CDR3 sequence: CASSFGTILNEQFF. The CDR3, as DNA: TGCGCCAGCAGCTTTGGGACTATCCTCAATGAGCAGTTCTTC.

This clonotype was detected many times. This chain uses TRBV10-3 with TRBJ2-1; tentative D call: TRBD1 (7 bases). The CDR3 sequence is 17 residues long. V was pared by 2 bases and J by 8 bases, with 22 bases between. Germline V CDR1 and CDR2: ENHRY, SYGVKD. The CDR3 sequence is CAISEPPGRRDSDEQFF. The CDR3 DNA is TGTGCCATCAGTGAGCCACCGGGACGGAGGGACAGCGATGAGCAGTTCTTC.

This clonotype has at least ten counts. The CDR3 DNA sequence: TGCGCCAGCAGCTTCGGGGGACAGGGTGCCATCTACGAGCAGTACTTC. Amino acids: CASSFGGQGAIYEQYF. This chain connects TRBV5-1 to TRBJ2-7; 9 bases are shared with TRBD1. The ends lost 2 bases at V and 3 bases at J; junction bases unmatched: 9. This CDR3 spans 16 amino acids. Per germline, CDR1 SGHRS and CDR2 YFSETQ.

The sample holds many counts of this clonotype. The V call is TRBV20-1, the J call TRBJ2-3; tentatively, D is TRBD1 (5 bases). The CDR3 sequence is 15 residues long. Trimming pared 0 bases from V and 0 bases from J, leaving 10 bases between. CDR1 is DFQATT and CDR2 is SNEGSKA in the germline V gene (reference sequence). DNA for the CDR3: TGCAGTGCTAGAGAACAGGAGACTAGCACAGATACGCAGTATTTT. This codes for CSAREQETSTDTQYF.

This clonotype was observed at least ten times. The chain has TRBV5-1 and TRBJ1-5, with TRBD1 identical over 8 bases. This CDR3 comprises 14 residues. The germline V gene has CDR1 SGHRS and CDR2 YFSETQ. The V and J ends lost 3 bases and 6 bases, in that order; junction bases with no gene match: 5. The CDR3 sequence is CASSSGQGSQPQHF. The DNA of the CDR3 is TGCGCCAGCAGCTCTGGACAGGGAAGTCAGCCCCAGCATTTT.